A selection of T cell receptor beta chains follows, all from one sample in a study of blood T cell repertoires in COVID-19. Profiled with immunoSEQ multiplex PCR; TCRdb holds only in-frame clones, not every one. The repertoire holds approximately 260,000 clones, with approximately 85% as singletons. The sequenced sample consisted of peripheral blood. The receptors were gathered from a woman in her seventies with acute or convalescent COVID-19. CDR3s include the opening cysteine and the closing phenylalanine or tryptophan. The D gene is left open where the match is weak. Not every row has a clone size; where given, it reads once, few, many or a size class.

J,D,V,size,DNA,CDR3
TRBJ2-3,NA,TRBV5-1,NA,TGCGCCAGCAGCCCCATACCCGGTACGGGAGATACGCAGTATTTT,CASSPIPGTGDTQYF
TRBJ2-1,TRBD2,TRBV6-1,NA,TGTGCCAGCAGTGAACTGGCGGGGGGCCACAATGAGCAGTTCTTC,CASSELAGGHNEQFF
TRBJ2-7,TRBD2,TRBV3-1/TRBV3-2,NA,TGTGCCAGCAGCCACCGCGGGGGACCATACGAGCAGTACTTC,CASSHRGGPYEQYF
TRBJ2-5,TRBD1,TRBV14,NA,TGTGCCAGCAGCTTCCGGGACAGGGGGGAGACCCAGTACTTC,CASSFRDRGETQYF
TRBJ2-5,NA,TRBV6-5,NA,TGTGCCAGCAGCGGAGTATACCAAGAGACCCAGTACTTC,CASSGVYQETQYF
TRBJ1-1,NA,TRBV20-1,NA,TGCAGTGCTAGAGGTACGGGTGAAGCTTTCTTT,CSARGTGEAFF
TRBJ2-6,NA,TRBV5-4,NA,TGTGCCAGTACGCTAGGGGTTCGCTCTGGGGCCAACGTCCTGACTTTC,CASTLGVRSGANVLTF
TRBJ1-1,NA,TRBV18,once,TGTGCCAGCTCACCAGAACAGGGAGCCACTGAAGCTTTCTTT,CASSPEQGATEAFF
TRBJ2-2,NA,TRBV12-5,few,TGTGCTAGTGGTTTGGGAGCGAACGGGGAGCTGTTTTTT,CASGLGANGELFF
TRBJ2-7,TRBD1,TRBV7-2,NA,TGTGCCAGCAGCTCGACAGGGGACGGCGAGCAGTACTTC,CASSSTGDGEQYF
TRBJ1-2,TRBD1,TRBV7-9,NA,TGTGCCAGCAGCTTGGAGGGGGCTAGCTACACCTTC,CASSLEGASYTF
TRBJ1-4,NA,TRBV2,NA,TGTGCCAGCAGTGGGGGGCCAACTAATGAAAAACTGTTTTTT,CASSGGPTNEKLFF
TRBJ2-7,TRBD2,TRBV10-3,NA,TGTGCCATCAGCCTAGGGTCGGGGGGGTACGAGCAGTACTTC,CAISLGSGGYEQYF
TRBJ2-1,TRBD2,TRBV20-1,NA,TGCAGTGCGCCCGAGCGGGGAAAGCAGTTCTTC,CSAPERGKQFF
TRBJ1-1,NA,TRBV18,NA,TGTGCCAGCTCCCGAGATCGACAGCCTAACACTGAAGCTTTCTTT,CASSRDRQPNTEAFF
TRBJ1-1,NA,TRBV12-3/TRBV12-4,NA,TGTGCCAGCAGTTTGGAGCGCGGGACTGAAGCTTTCTTT,CASSLERGTEAFF
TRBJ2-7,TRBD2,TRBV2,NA,TGTGCCAGCAGCGAGACTAGCGGGGTTACCTACGAGCAGTACTTC,CASSETSGVTYEQYF
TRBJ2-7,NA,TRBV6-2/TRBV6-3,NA,TGTGCCAGCAGTTACGGCAGGTTCAACTCCTACGAGCAGTACTTC,CASSYGRFNSYEQYF
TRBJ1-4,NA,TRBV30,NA,TGTGCCTGGAGTACTTCTCGGGGGACTAATGAAAAACTGTTTTTT,CAWSTSRGTNEKLFF
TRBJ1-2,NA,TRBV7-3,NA,TGTGCCAGCAGCTTAAACCGCGGAGGGGTTGACTATGGCTACACCTTC,CASSLNRGGVDYGYTF
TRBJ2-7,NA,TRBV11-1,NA,TGTGCCAGCAGCTTAGTTGGCCTAGCGACCTACGAGCAGTACTTC,CASSLVGLATYEQYF
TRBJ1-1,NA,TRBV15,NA,TGTGCCACCAGCAGAGAGGGGGGGGACACTGAAGCTTTCTTT,CATSREGGDTEAFF
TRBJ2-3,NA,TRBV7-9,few,TGTGCCAGCAGCTCCTACCGGGACTGGCGCACAGATACGCAGTATTTT,CASSSYRDWRTDTQYF
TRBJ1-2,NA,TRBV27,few,TGTGCCAGCAGGCCCGTTGAGGGTCACCTAGGCGGAGGCTACACCTTC,CASRPVEGHLGGGYTF
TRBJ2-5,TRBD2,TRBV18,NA,TGTGCCAGCTCACTCCTCGCCCTTACTAGCGGGGGTGAGACCCAGTACTTC,CASSLLALTSGGETQYF
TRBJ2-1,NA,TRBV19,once,TGTGCCAGTAGTCGCCGAGCCTTTGAGGATGGAAATGAGCAGTTCTTC,CASSRRAFEDGNEQFF
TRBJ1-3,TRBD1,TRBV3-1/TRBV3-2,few,TGTGCCAGCAGCCAAATGACAGGGCCGAGGAGTGGAAACACCATATATTTT,CASSQMTGPRSGNTIYF
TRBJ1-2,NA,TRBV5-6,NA,TGTGCCAGCAGCCTCAGAGGGCGCGCTAACTATGGCTACACCTTC,CASSLRGRANYGYTF
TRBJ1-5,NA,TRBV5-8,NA,TGTGCCAGCAGCATACAGGAATTCTTAAGGCCCCAGCATTTT,CASSIQEFLRPQHF
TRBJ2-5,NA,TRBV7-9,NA,TGTGCCAGCAGCTTAGGTGCTAGTAAGGAGACCCAGTACTTC,CASSLGASKETQYF
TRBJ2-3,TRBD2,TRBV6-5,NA,TGTGCCAGCAGTTCTCAAGCGGGGGCTAGCACAGATACGCAGTATTTT,CASSSQAGASTDTQYF
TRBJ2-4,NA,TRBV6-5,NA,TGTGCCAGCAGTTACGGCGGGACAGCCAAAAACATTCAGTACTTC,CASSYGGTAKNIQYF
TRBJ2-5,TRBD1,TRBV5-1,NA,TGCGCCAGCAGCTTTCGGACAGGGGGCGATGAGACCCAGTACTTC,CASSFRTGGDETQYF
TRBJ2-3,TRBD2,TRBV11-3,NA,TGTGCCAGCAGCTTACGGACTAGCGGGGGAATGGCAGATACGCAGTATTTT,CASSLRTSGGMADTQYF
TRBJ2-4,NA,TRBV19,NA,TGTGCCAGTAGTCCCGGGACAGCTAGCGTAGCCAAAAACATTCAGTACTTC,CASSPGTASVAKNIQYF
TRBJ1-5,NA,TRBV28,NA,TGTGCCACACGAGCGGGGGGTGCGCAGCCCCAGCATTTT,CATRAGGAQPQHF
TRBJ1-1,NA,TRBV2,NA,TGTGCCAGCAGTGATACCGGCAGGGCCAACACTGAAGCTTTCTTT,CASSDTGRANTEAFF
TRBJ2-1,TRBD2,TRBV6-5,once,TGTGCCAGCAGTTCCTTAGCGGGGGGGAAAGCCAATGAGCAGTTCTTC,CASSSLAGGKANEQFF
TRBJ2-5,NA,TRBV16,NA,TGTGCCAGCAGCCGTTACAATGTGGAGACCCAGTACTTC,CASSRYNVETQYF
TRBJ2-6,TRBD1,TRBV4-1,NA,TGCGCCAGCAGCCAAGTGGGACAGGGGATCTCTGGGGCCAACGTCCTGACTTTC,CASSQVGQGISGANVLTF
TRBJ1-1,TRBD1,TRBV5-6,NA,TGTGCCAGCTCACATGGGACAGTTTCTGCTGAAGCTTTCTTT,CASSHGTVSAEAFF
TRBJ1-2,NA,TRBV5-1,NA,TGCGCCAGCAGCTCCTTCGACAGTACTTATGGCTACACCTTC,CASSSFDSTYGYTF
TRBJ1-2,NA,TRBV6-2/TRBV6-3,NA,TGTGCCAGCAGTTCGGCAGGGAACTATGGCTACACCTTC,CASSSAGNYGYTF
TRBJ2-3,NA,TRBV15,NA,TGTGCCACCAGCGGTACTGGCGGGGTTACGTATAGCACAGATACGCAGTATTTT,CATSGTGGVTYSTDTQYF
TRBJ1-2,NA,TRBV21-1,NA,TGTGCCAGCAGCCATAATCGACAGTTTAACTATGGCTACACCTTC,CASSHNRQFNYGYTF
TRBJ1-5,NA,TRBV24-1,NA,TGTGCCACCAGTGATCCGGGGGTGAGGGCCCAGCATTTT,CATSDPGVRAQHF
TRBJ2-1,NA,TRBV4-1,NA,TGCGCCAGCAGCCAAGGCGCGGGGTTCAATGAGCAGTTCTTC,CASSQGAGFNEQFF
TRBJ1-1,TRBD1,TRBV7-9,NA,TGTGCCAGCAGCTTGAGGGGGCGCGGCACTGAAGCTTTCTTT,CASSLRGRGTEAFF